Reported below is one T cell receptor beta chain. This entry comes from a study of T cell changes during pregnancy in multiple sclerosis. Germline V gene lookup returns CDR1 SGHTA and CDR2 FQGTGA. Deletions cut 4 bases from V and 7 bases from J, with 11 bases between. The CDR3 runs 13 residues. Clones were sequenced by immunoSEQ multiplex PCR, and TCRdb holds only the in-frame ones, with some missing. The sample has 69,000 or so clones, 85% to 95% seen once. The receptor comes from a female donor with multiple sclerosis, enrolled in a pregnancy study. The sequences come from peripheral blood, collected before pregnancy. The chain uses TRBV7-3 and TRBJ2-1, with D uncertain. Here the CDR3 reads CASSSSDGNEQFF. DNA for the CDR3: TGTGCCAGCAGCTCCTCTGACGGGAATGAGCAGTTCTTC.